Listed here are 20 T cell receptor beta chains from one sample, sequenced in a study of early stage breast cancer tumors. Assay used: immunoSEQ multiplex PCR; TCRdb lists only in-frame clones, some missing. The repertoire consists of several thousand clones, with approximately 66% occurring once and the leading ten covering approximately 7.5%. The sequencing sample was made of breast tumor tissue. Every receptor here comes from a person aged 70 to 80 with breast cancer.

This chain joins TRBV4-3 and TRBJ2-1; 8 positions agree with TRBD2. CDR1 is LGHNA and CDR2 is YSLEER in the germline V gene. The CDR3 contains 14 residues. J lost 6 bases, V lost 4 bases, and 5 bases had no gene match. The CDR3 loop reads CASSRGLAFNEQFF. The CDR3 DNA reads TGCGCCAGCAGCCGCGGACTAGCTTTCAATGAGCAGTTCTTC.

Only a few counts were recorded for this clone. The V call is TRBV28, the J call TRBJ1-4; D is undetermined. Per the germline V gene, CDR1 is MDHEN and CDR2 is SYDVKM. The CDR3 length is 14 residues. Trimming took off 6 bases at V and 8 bases at J, with 16 bases between the two ends. The DNA for the CDR3 is TGTGCCAGCAGCAGGAGCAGCGGGTTGGAAAAACTGTTTTTT. Amino acids: CASSRSSGLEKLFF. Variable domain in full (rest from reference TRBV28 and TRBJ1-4): DVKVTQSSRYLVKRTGEKVFLECVQDMDHENMFWYRQDPGLGLRLIYFSYDVKMKEKGDIPEGYSVSREKKERFSLILESASTNQTSMYLCASSRSSGLEKLFFGSGTQLSVL.

This chain connects TRBV5-6 to TRBJ1-2; TRBD1 aligns across 7 bases. The V gene's germline CDR1 is SGHDT and CDR2 YYEEEE. V was clipped by 1 base and J by 2 bases; unmatched bases: 5. The CDR3 loop spans 15 amino acids. The CDR3 bases are TGTGCCAGCAGCTTGACGCCACAGGGGAACTATGGCTACACCTTC. Its protein product is CASSLTPQGNYGYTF. The variable domain in full, completed from reference TRBV5-6 and TRBJ1-2, reads DAGVTQSPTHLIKTRGQQVTLRCSPKSGHDTVSWYQQALGQGPQFIFQYYEEEERQRGNFPDRFSGHQFPNYSSELNVNALLLGDSALYLCASSLTPQGNYGYTFGSGTRLTVV.

The chain uses TRBV4-3 and TRBJ2-4; TRBD1 might be the D (6 bases). This CDR3 is 13 amino acids long. The V end was cut by 4 bases, the J end by 8 bases, with 12 bases between. Germline CDR1 LGHNA, CDR2 YSLEER. The CDR3: CASSRTGTDIQYF. DNA of the CDR3: TGCGCCAGCAGCCGAACAGGGACGGACATTCAGTACTTC.

The chain employs TRBV19 and TRBJ2-3; 9 bases line up with TRBD2. The CDR3 contains 16 residues. Trimming at V came to 5 bases and at J to 2 bases, leaving 8 bases not matched to a gene. Germline V gene lookup returns CDR1 LNHDA and CDR2 SQIVND (reference sequence). The DNA for the CDR3 is TGTGCCAGTAGTGTCGGGGCTAGCGGGGACACAGATACGCAGTATTTT. This gives the protein CASSVGASGDTDTQYF. Based on the CDR3 plus reference TRBV19 and TRBJ2-3, the full variable domain is DGGITQSPKYLFRKEGQNVTLSCEQNLNHDAMYWYRQDPGQGLRLIYYSQIVNDFQKGDIAEGYSVSREKKESFPLTVTSAQKNPTAFYLCASSVGASGDTDTQYFGPGTRLTVL.

This clone has only a few counts. The chain combines TRBV9 with TRBJ1-5, with no clear D. Trimming cost V 0 bases and J 0 bases, with 7 bases left between them. Looked up from germline, CDR1 is SGDLS and CDR2 is YYNGEE. The CDR3 loop spans 15 amino acids. CDR3 DNA: TGTGCCAGCAGCGTAGGCGGGGTTAGCAATCAGCCCCAGCATTTT. This encodes CASSVGGVSNQPQHF. The full variable domain, its missing parts supplied by reference TRBV9 and TRBJ1-5, is DSGVTQTPKHLITATGQRVTLRCSPRSGDLSVYWYQQSLDQGLQFLIQYYNGEERAKGNILERFSAQQFPDLHSELNLSSLELGDSALYFCASSVGGVSNQPQHFGDGTRLSIL.

This clone has a single count. This chain joins TRBV6-1 and TRBJ1-2, with D maybe TRBD1 (5 bases). Trimming pared 1 base from V and 4 bases from J, leaving 10 bases between. The V gene's germline CDR1 is MNHNS and CDR2 SASEGT. This CDR3 comprises 14 residues. In nucleotides, the CDR3 is TGTGCCAGCAGTGAAGTCGCAGGGTCCTATGGCTACACCTTC. The encoded protein is CASSEVAGSYGYTF.

In its sample, this clone ranks as large (0.1 to 1%). The V call is TRBV19, the J call TRBJ2-3; a possible D gene is TRBD1 (6 bases). V lost 5 bases to trimming and J lost 4 bases, with 13 bases between them. Germline assignment: CDR1 LNHDA and CDR2 SQIVND (reference sequence). This CDR3 contains 14 residues. The CDR3 reads CASSQTGTSDTQYF. CDR3 in DNA: TGTGCCAGTAGTCAAACCGGGACATCAGATACGCAGTATTTT.

By its share, this clone is medium-sized (0.01 to 0.1%). The rearrangement links TRBV10-1 to TRBJ2-7; 8 nucleotides align to TRBD1. Germline V gene data show CDR1 as WNHNN and CDR2 as SYGVQD (reference sequence). V shed 11 bases and J 1 base; nucleotides not matched to a gene: 7. CDR3 length equals 13 residues. The CDR3 region has the DNA TGCGCCGTCCGACAGGGGAGTTCCTACGAGCAGTACTTC. It encodes CAVRQGSSYEQYF.

The rearrangement links TRBV27 to TRBJ1-5, with D possibly TRBD1 on 6 matching bases. Trimming left V 4 bases short and J 6 bases short, with 16 bases between. Germline V gene sequence: CDR1 MNHEY, CDR2 SMNVEV (reference sequence). The CDR3 spans 15 residues. This CDR3 reads CASSSSTGGGQPQHF. Here the CDR3 DNA reads TGTGCCAGCAGTTCATCGACAGGCGGCGGTCAGCCCCAGCATTTT.

For the CDR3, the DNA is TGTGCCAGTAGTATAGATAGTCGGGGGAGTGAAAAACTGTTTTTT. Translated, it gives CASSIDSRGSEKLFF. The gene calls are TRBV19 and TRBJ1-4; maybe TRBD1 (5 bases). V was clipped by 0 bases and J by 7 bases, with 12 bases between them. Germline CDR1 reads LNHDA; CDR2 reads SQIVND (reference sequence). The CDR3 is 15 amino acids.

V and J are TRBV2 and TRBJ1-2; 7 nucleotides match TRBD1. The V gene end was trimmed by 6 bases and the J gene end by 6 bases; junction bases not matched to a gene: 7. The CDR3 consists of 13 residues. CDR1 SNHLY and CDR2 FYNNEI come from the germline V gene. CDR3 nucleotides: TGTGCCAGCAGGGCTACAGGGGAGGATGGCTACACCTTC. This codes for CASRATGEDGYTF.

The V call is TRBV28, the J call TRBJ2-1, with 8 bases identical to TRBD2. Trimming at V came to 1 base and at J to 5 bases, leaving 4 bases not matched to a gene. The germline V gene has CDR1 MDHEN and CDR2 SYDVKM. The CDR3 contains 15 residues. The CDR3: CASSLLAGTDNEQFF. CDR3 nucleotide sequence: TGTGCCAGCAGTTTATTAGCGGGGACCGACAATGAGCAGTTCTTC.

The CDR3 nucleotides are TGCGCCAGCAGCTTGGTTCAGGGCGGCTACGAGCAGTACTTC. This translates into CASSLVQGGYEQYF. The V and J genes are TRBV5-1 and TRBJ2-7, with TRBD1 as a possible D gene (5 bases). The germline V gene has CDR1 SGHRS and CDR2 YFSETQ. V lost 0 bases and J 3 bases, leaving 10 bases between the germline ends. This CDR3 comprises 14 residues.

By share, this clone ranks as medium-sized. The chain is built from TRBV9 and TRBJ2-1; no clear D. The CDR3 extends over 16 amino acids. V was pared by 0 bases and J by 5 bases, with 15 bases between. Germline V gives CDR1 SGDLS, CDR2 YYNGEE. The CDR3 sequence: CASSVEPQAKNNEQFF. CDR3 DNA sequence: TGTGCCAGCAGCGTAGAGCCCCAGGCGAAAAACAATGAGCAGTTCTTC. Full variable domain (rest looked up from reference TRBV9 and TRBJ2-1): DSGVTQTPKHLITATGQRVTLRCSPRSGDLSVYWYQQSLDQGLQFLIQYYNGEERAKGNILERFSAQQFPDLHSELNLSSLELGDSALYFCASSVEPQAKNNEQFFGPGTRLTVL.

The V call is TRBV19, the J call TRBJ1-4; D uncertain. Trimming removed 6 bases at V and 0 bases at J, with 8 bases between. Germline values: CDR1 LNHDA, CDR2 SQIVND (reference sequence). The CDR3 contains 14 residues. CDR3 DNA sequence: TGTGCCAGTAGCTCCCGTTCAACTAATGAAAAACTGTTTTTT. This encodes CASSSRSTNEKLFF.

The chain links TRBV7-2 to TRBJ2-1; TRBD2 matches at 7 bases. The CDR3 is made up of 17 amino acids. Germline assignment: CDR1 SGHTA and CDR2 FQGNSA. After removal of 2 bases from V and 8 bases from J, the junction contained 15 bases not matched to a gene. For the CDR3, the DNA is TGTGCCAGCAGCTTAAGTAGGGGCGGGGGAGGTTTCTATGAGCAGTTCTTC. Translating gives CASSLSRGGGGFYEQFF.

This clone was seen a handful of times. The V call is TRBV5-1, the J call TRBJ2-1; the D gene is possibly TRBD2 (7 bases). This CDR3 is 15 amino acids long. Trimming left V 4 bases short and J 8 bases short, with 19 bases between. CDR1 and CDR2 from the germline V gene are SGHRS and YFSETQ. Here the CDR3 DNA reads TGCGCCAGCAGCCCTCAGTGGGGGGGGCCCGATGAGCAGTTCTTC. Residues: CASSPQWGGPDEQFF.

This sequence joins TRBV7-7 and TRBJ2-3, with D possibly being TRBD1 (5 bases). This CDR3 has 16 residues. Germline V gives CDR1 SSHAT, CDR2 FNYEAQ (reference sequence). V lost 1 base and J lost 0, with 11 bases in between. CDR3 DNA sequence: TGTGCCAGCAGCTTAGGAGCAGGGCTTAGCACAGATACGCAGTATTTT. Amino acid sequence: CASSLGAGLSTDTQYF.

The rearrangement joins TRBV4-2 to TRBJ2-3, with D tentatively TRBD2 (6 bases). Germline CDR1 reads LGHNA; CDR2 reads YNFKEQ. The CDR3 runs to 16 residues. V dropped 1 base and J dropped 2 bases, with 13 bases sitting between them. The CDR3, as DNA: TGTGCCAGCAGCCAAGTGGGCGGGGAGCCCACAGATACGCAGTATTTT. Its protein product is CASSQVGGEPTDTQYF.